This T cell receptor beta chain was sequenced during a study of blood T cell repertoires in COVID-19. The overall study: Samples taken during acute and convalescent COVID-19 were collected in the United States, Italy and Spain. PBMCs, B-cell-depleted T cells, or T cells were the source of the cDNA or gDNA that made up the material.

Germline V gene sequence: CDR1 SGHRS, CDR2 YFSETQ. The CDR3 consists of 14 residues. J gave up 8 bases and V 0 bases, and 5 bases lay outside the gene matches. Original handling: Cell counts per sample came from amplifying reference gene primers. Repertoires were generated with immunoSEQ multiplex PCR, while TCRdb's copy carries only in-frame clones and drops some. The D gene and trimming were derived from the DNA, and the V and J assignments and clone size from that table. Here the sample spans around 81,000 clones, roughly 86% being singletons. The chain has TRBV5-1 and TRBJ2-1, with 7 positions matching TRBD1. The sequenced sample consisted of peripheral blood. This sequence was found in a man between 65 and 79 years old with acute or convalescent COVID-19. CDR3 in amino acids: CASSLETGAYEQFF. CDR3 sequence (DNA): TGCGCCAGCAGCTTGGAAACAGGGGCGTATGAGCAGTTCTTC.